The TCR beta chain described here comes from a study of blood T cell repertoires in COVID-19. Study at large: Samples of COVID-19 (acute and convalescent) were obtained from the United States, Italy and Spain. Sample material is recorded as cDNA or gDNA derived from T cells, B-cell-depleted T cells, or PBMCs.

This clone has only a few counts. As processed by the authors: Cell counts per sample came from amplifying reference gene primers. Data came from immunoSEQ multiplex PCR; TCRdb stores just in-frame clones and leaves some out. V and J calls and clone size are as listed in that table; D and trimming were resolved from the DNA. The sample lists nearly 110,000 clones, 71% occurring once. Sequenced input: peripheral blood. This receptor was identified in a human donor with acute or convalescent COVID-19. The donor label of this sample is uncertain.

The CDR3 protein is CASSPETVNSPLHF. As DNA, the CDR3 is TGTGCCAGCTCACCGGAGACCGTTAATTCACCCCTCCACTTT. The V gene is TRBV18, the J gene TRBJ1-6; no clear D gene. CDR3 length: 14 amino acids. Between the trimmed V and J ends, which lost 3 bases and 6 bases, there was a span of 9 bases. Germline CDR1 KGHSH, CDR2 LQKENI.